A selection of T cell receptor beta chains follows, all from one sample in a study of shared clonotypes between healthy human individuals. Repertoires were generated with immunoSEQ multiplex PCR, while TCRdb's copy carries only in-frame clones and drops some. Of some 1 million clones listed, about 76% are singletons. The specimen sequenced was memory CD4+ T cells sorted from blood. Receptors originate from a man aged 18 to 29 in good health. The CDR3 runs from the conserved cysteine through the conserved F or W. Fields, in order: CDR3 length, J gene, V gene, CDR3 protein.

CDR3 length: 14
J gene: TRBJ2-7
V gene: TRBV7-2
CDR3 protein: CASSFRTATYEQYF

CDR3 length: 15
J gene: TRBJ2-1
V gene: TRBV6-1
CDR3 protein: CASPSADPTYNEQFF

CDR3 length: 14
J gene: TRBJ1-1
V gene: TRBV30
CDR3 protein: CAWSGGQGGTEAFF

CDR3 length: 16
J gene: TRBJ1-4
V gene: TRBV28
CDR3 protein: CASSLGMSGGYEKLFF

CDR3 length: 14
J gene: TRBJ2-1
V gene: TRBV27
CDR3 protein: CASSSQYPYNEQFF

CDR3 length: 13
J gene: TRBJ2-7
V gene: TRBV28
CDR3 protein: CASSQGRDYEQYF

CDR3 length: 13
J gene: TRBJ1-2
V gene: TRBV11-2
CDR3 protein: CASSPRQAEGYTF

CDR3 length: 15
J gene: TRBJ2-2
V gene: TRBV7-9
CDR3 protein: CASSFPGANTGELFF

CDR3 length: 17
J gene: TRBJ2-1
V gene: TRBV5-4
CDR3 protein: CASRSVGTSWGGNEQFF

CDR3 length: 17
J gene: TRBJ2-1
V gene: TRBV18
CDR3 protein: CASSPPGLVSGYNEQFF

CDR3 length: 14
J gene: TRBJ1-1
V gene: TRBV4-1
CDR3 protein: CASSQVRAGTEAFF

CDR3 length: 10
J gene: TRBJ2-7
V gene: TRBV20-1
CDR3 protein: CSARGQEQYF

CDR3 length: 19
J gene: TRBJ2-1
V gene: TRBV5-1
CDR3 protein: CASSYRSGSGGLTYNEQFF

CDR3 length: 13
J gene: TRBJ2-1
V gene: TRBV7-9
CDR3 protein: CASSPRRSNEQFF

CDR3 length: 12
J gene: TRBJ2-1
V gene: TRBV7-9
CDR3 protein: CASSFRNNEQFF

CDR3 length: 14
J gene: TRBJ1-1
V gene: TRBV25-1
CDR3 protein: CASSQTGGVPEAFF

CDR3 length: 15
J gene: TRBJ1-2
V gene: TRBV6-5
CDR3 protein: CASGTTGGGGYGYTF

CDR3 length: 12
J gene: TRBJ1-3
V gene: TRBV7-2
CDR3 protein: CASSLAGDTIYF

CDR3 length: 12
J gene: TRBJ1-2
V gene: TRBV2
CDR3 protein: CASSEGFYGYTF

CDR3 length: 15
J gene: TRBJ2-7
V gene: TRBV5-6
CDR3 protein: CASSLLQRSNYEQYF

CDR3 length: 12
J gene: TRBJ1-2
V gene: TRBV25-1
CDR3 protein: CASSGALYGYTF

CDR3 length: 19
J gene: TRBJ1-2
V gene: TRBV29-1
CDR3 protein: CSVEPLEGQGVLANYGYTF

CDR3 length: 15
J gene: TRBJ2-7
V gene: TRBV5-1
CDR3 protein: CASSPVGGPSYEQYF

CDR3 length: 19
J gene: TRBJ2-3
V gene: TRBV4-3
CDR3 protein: CASSQASVGASGNRDTQYF

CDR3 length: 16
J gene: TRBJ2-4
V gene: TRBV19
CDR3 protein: CASSISAGVSKNIQYF

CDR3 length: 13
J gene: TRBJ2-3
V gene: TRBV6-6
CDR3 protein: CASSRLGSDTQYF

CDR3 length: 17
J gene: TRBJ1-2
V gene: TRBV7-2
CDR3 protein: CASSLVGSGVNNYGYTF

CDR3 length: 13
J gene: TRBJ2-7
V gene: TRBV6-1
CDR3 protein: CASSEVNSYEQYF